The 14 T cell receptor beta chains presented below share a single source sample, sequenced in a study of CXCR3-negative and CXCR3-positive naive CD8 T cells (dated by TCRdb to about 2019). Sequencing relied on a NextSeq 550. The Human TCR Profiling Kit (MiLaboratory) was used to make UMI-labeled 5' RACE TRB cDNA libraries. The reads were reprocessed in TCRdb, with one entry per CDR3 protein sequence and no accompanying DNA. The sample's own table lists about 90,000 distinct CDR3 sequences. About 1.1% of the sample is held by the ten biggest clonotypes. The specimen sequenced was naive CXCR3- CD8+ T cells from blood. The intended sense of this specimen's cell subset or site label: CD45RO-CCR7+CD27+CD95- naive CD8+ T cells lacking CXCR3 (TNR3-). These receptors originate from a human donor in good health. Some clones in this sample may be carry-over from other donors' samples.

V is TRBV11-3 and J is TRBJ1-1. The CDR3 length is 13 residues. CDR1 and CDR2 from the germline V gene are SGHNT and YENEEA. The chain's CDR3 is CASSPRMNTEAFF. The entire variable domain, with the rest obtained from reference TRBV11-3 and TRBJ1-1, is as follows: EAGVVQSPRYKIIEKKQPVAFWCNPISGHNTLYWYLQNLGQGPELLIRYENEEAVDDSQLPKDRFSAERLKGVDSTLKIQPAELGDSAVYLCASSPRMNTEAFFGQGTRLTVV.

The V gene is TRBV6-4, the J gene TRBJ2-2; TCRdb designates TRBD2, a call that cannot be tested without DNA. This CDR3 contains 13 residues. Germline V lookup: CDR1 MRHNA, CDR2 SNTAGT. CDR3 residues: CASSETSTGELFF.

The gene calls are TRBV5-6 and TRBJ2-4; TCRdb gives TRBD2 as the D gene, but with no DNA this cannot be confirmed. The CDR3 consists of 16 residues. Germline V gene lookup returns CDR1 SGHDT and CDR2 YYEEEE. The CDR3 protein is CASSWGAGGIENIQYF.

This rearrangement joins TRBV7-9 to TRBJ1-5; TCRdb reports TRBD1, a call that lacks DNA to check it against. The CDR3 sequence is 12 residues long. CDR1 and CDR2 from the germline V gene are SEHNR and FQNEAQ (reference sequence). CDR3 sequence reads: CASSLGDQPQHF.

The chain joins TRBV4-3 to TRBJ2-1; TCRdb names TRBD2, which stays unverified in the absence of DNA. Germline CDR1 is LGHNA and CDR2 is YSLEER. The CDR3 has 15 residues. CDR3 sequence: CASSQDPGGPYEQFF.

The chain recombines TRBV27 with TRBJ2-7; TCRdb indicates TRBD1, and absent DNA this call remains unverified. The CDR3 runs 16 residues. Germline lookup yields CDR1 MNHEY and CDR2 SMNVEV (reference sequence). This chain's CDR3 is CASASIQGHRSYEQYF.

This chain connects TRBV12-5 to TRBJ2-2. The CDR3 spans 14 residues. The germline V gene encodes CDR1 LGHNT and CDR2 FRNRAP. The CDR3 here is CASGSGGNTGELFF.

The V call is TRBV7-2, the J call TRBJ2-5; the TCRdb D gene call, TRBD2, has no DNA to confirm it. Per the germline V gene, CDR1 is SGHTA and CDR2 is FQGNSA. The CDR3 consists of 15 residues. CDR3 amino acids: CASSHGTSGEETQYF.

The CDR3 protein is CASSQVESRQGIFF. This chain uses TRBV4-3 with TRBJ2-1; TCRdb selects TRBD2, and the lack of DNA leaves this call unchecked. The germline gives CDR1 LGHNA, CDR2 YSLEER. This CDR3 has 14 residues.

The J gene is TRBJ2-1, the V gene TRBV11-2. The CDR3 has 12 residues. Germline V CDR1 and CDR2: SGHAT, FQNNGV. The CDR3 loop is CASSLAGDEQFF.

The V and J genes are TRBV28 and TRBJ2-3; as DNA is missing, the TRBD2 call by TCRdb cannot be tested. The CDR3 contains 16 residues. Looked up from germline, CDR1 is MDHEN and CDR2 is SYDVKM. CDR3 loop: CASSSLEGLGTDTQYF. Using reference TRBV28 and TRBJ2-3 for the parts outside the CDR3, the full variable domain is DVKVTQSSRYLVKRTGEKVFLECVQDMDHENMFWYRQDPGLGLRLIYFSYDVKMKEKGDIPEGYSVSREKKERFSLILESASTNQTSMYLCASSSLEGLGTDTQYFGPGTRLTVL.

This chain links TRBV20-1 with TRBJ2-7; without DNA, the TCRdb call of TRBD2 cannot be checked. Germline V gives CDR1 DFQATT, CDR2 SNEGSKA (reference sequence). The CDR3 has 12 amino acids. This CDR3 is CSASLAEYEQYF.

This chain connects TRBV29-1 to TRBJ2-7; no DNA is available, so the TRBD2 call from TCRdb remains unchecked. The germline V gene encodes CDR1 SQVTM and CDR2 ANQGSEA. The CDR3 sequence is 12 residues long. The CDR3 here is CSTIEGSYEQYF.

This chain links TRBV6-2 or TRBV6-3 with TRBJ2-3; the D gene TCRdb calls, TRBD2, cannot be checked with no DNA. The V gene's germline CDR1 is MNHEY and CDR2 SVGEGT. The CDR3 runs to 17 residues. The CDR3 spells CASSPGTSGDRTDTQYF.